This T cell receptor beta chain was found in a study of shared clonotypes between healthy human individuals. Method: immunoSEQ multiplex PCR; TCRdb's copy keeps in-frame clones and lacks some. This table has about 2 million clones, 85% to 95% appearing once. Naive CD8 populations comprised CD45RO-negative cells positively selected for CCR7, excluding terminally differentiated effector memory CD45RA+ cells. Sequencing used naive CD8+ T cells sorted from blood. The TCR sequence derives from a man aged 18 to 29 in good health.

CDR3 bases: TGTGCCAGCAGCGAAGTAGCGGGAGGGCCCTACGAGCAGTACTTC. Translated, it gives CASSEVAGGPYEQYF. This chain connects TRBV7-6 to TRBJ2-7, with 11 bases lining up with TRBD2. The CDR3 spans 15 residues. The germline CDR1 and CDR2 sequences are SGHVS and FNYEAQ. Trimming took 5 bases from V and 2 from J; bases not matched to a gene: 5. The complete variable domain, with remaining parts taken from reference TRBV7-6 and TRBJ2-7, reads GAGVSQSPRYKVTKRGQDVALRCDPISGHVSLYWYRQALGQGPEFLTYFNYEAQQDKSGLPNDRFSAERPEGSISTLTIQRTEQRDSAMYRCASSEVAGGPYEQYFGPGTRLTVT.